This TCR beta chain comes out of a study of blood T cell repertoires in COVID-19. Germline trimming cut 5 bases from V and 6 bases from J; bases unmatched to any gene: 5. Germline CDR1 is MNHEY and CDR2 is SVGAGI. The CDR3 contains 15 residues. Method: immunoSEQ multiplex PCR; TCRdb's copy keeps in-frame clones and lacks some. The sample yields about 54,000 clones, about nine tenths seen once. The specimen sequenced was peripheral blood. The source of this sequence is an older woman with active or convalescent COVID-19. The rearrangement joins TRBV6-5 to TRBJ1-6, with 9 positions matching TRBD1. Here the CDR3 reads CASSTGGSPNSPLHF. The CDR3, as DNA: TGTGCCAGCAGTACAGGGGGCTCGCCTAATTCACCCCTCCACTTT.